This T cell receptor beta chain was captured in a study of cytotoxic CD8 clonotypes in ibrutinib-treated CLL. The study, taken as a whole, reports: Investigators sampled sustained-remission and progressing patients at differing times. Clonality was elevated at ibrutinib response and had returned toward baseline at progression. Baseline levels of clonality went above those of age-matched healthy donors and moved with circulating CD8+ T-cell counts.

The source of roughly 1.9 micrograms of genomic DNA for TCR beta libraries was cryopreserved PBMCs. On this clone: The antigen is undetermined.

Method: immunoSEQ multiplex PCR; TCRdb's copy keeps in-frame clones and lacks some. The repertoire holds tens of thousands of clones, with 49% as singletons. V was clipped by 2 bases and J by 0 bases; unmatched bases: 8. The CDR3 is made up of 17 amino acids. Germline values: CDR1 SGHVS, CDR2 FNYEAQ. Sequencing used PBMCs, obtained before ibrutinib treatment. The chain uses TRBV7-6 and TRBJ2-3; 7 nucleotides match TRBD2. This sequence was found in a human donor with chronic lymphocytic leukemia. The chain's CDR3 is CASSLSIVGGSTDTQYF. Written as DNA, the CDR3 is TGTGCCAGCAGCTTAAGTATAGTGGGGGGGAGCACAGATACGCAGTATTTT.